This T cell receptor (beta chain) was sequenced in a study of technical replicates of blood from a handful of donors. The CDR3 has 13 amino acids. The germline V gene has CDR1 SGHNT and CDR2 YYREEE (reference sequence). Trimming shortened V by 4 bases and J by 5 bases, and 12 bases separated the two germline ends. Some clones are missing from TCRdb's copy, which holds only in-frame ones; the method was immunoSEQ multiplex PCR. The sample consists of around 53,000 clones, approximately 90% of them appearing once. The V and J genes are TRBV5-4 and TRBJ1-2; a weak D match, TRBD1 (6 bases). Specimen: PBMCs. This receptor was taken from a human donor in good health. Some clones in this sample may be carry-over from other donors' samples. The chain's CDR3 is CASSGDQGYGYTF. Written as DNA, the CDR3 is TGTGCCAGCAGCGGCGATCAGGGGTATGGCTACACCTTC.